This entry features one TCR beta chain sequence. No antigen is known for it. With V trimmed by 8 bases and J by 10 bases, 17 bases remained unmatched. CDR3 size: 16 residues. Looked up from germline, CDR1 is MRHNA and CDR2 is SNTAGT. This sample is drawn from a study of vaccination effects on CD4 cells after COVID-19. The study's findings and limits: Vaccine-induced clones in healthy vaccinees cross-reacted with common cold coronaviruses in only 1 of 255 cases. Marked clonal contraction was seen late after vaccination (in both infection- and vaccine-induced clones).

The assay was immunoSEQ multiplex PCR, and TCRdb's table has in-frame clones only and misses some. Of about 79,000 clones listed, approximately 81% are singletons. Sequencing was preceded by expansion of antigen-specific CD4+ T cells with viral peptide pools in the ViraFEST assay. The culture ran for 10 days before CD4+ T cells were isolated. Nucleocapsid antibody tests were negative, and the vaccine recipients had no prior SARS-CoV-2 infection. On day 3 and again on day 7, half the medium was replaced with IL-2 medium. The chain has TRBV6-4 and TRBJ2-1; TRBD2 matches 10 bases. The input for sequencing was CD4+ T cells from PBMCs cultured with HCoV-229E spike peptides, taken before COVID-19 vaccination. This TCR derives from a human donor who received a COVID-19 vaccine. In nucleotides, the CDR3 is TGTGCCAGCGCCCATATAGCGGGGGGTTACAGTGACGAGCAGTTCTTC. Residues: CASAHIAGGYSDEQFF.